Shown below are 9 T cell receptor beta chains from a single sample sequenced in a study of identical twins. One entry per CDR3 protein, called by TCRdb with MiXCR from the 5' RACE reads. Of hundreds of thousands of distinct CDR3 sequences in the sample, 9% to 15% were seen once. These data are also associated with another study on yellow fever vaccine responses in identical twins.

Specimen: PBMCs. These receptors came from a woman between 18 and 30 years old in good health.

This clonotype was seen only a few times. The rearrangement joins TRBV2 to TRBJ2-1; D is undetermined. This CDR3 region has 15 residues. Germline CDR1 is SNHLY and CDR2 is FYNNEI. Trimming pared 2 bases from V and 3 bases from J, leaving 11 bases between. In DNA form, the CDR3 reads TGTGCCAGCAGTGAAATAGGCGCCAGCTACAATGAGCAGTTCTTC. As protein: CASSEIGASYNEQFF.

CDR3 DNA: TGCAGTGCTCAGGGGAACACGTATAGCAATCAGCCCCAGCATTTT. Translating it yields CSAQGNTYSNQPQHF. The chain links TRBV20-1 to TRBJ1-5; maybe TRBD1 (6 bases). Looked up from germline, CDR1 is DFQATT and CDR2 is SNEGSKA (reference sequence). The V end lost 5 bases, the J end lost 0 bases, and 14 bases lay between the germline ends. This CDR3 comprises 15 residues.

A few counts support this clonotype. The chain has TRBV3-1 and TRBJ2-5; D is perhaps TRBD1 (6 bases). CDR1 is LGHDT, CDR2 YNNKEL, per germline (reference sequence). This CDR3 is built from 15 residues. V shed 4 bases and J shed 3 bases, with 15 bases lying between them. The CDR3 DNA reads as TGTGCCAGCAGCCTCACATGGACAGCTAAAGAGACCCAGTACTTC. This translates into CASSLTWTAKETQYF.

The V call is TRBV5-1, the J call TRBJ2-7, with TRBD2 identical over 7 bases. Germline V gene data show CDR1 as SGHRS and CDR2 as YFSETQ. J lost 1 base, V lost 0 bases, and 1 base had no gene match. The CDR3 spans 14 residues. CDR3 in amino acids: CASSLEAGSYEQYF. CDR3 coding DNA: TGCGCCAGCAGCTTGGAAGCGGGATCCTACGAGCAGTACTTC.

This clonotype was seen many times. This rearrangement joins TRBV7-9 to TRBJ1-1, with 10 nucleotides matching TRBD1. The CDR3 extends over 12 amino acids. CDR1 and CDR2 (germline): SEHNR, FQNEAQ (reference sequence). V trimming: 5 bases; J trimming: 11 bases; junction bases outside the gene matches: 5. CDR3 sequence: CASSATGGSAFF. The CDR3 DNA reads TGTGCCAGCAGCGCGACAGGGGGCTCGGCTTTCTTT.

The V gene is TRBV5-1, the J gene TRBJ2-1, with D hard to call. Germline CDR1 reads SGHRS; CDR2 reads YFSETQ. V dropped 3 bases and J dropped 8 bases, with 18 bases sitting between them. The CDR3 is made up of 15 amino acids. This chain's CDR3 is CASSSGGSASHEQFF. The CDR3 bases are TGCGCCAGCAGCTCCGGTGGGTCCGCCTCCCATGAGCAGTTCTTC. Supplemented by reference TRBV5-1 and TRBJ2-1, the full variable domain reads KAGVTQTPRYLIKTRGQQVTLSCSPISGHRSVSWYQQTPGQGLQFLFEYFSETQRNKGNFPGRFSGRQFSNSRSEMNVSTLELGDSALYLCASSSGGSASHEQFFGPGTRLTVL.

There are many counts of this clonotype. The J gene is TRBJ1-1, the V gene TRBV5-6; 7 bases agree with TRBD1. The CDR3 is 15 amino acids. In germline, CDR1 is SGHDT, CDR2 YYEEEE. After removal of 7 bases from V and 5 bases from J, the junction contained 14 bases not matched to a gene. CDR3 in DNA: TGTGCCAGCCTTAAATCACCCCAGGGGGGGACTGAAGCTTTCTTT. Translating gives CASLKSPQGGTEAFF.

V is TRBV18 and J is TRBJ2-2; no firm D call. Trimming took off 2 bases at V and 0 bases at J, with 7 bases between the two ends. CDR1 is KGHSH and CDR2 is LQKENI in the germline V gene. The CDR3 extends over 15 amino acids. The CDR3 bases are TGTGCCAGCTCACCATCCGATACGAACACCGGGGAGCTGTTTTTT. Translation: CASSPSDTNTGELFF.

This sequence joins TRBV2 and TRBJ1-1; 9 nucleotides agree with TRBD1. The CDR3 is 11 residues long. V shed 7 bases, J shed 11 bases, and the junction held 5 bases outside the gene matches. Per germline, CDR1 SNHLY and CDR2 FYNNEI. The CDR3 loop reads CASNRDRVAFF. The CDR3, as DNA: TGTGCCAGCAACAGGGACAGGGTTGCTTTCTTT.